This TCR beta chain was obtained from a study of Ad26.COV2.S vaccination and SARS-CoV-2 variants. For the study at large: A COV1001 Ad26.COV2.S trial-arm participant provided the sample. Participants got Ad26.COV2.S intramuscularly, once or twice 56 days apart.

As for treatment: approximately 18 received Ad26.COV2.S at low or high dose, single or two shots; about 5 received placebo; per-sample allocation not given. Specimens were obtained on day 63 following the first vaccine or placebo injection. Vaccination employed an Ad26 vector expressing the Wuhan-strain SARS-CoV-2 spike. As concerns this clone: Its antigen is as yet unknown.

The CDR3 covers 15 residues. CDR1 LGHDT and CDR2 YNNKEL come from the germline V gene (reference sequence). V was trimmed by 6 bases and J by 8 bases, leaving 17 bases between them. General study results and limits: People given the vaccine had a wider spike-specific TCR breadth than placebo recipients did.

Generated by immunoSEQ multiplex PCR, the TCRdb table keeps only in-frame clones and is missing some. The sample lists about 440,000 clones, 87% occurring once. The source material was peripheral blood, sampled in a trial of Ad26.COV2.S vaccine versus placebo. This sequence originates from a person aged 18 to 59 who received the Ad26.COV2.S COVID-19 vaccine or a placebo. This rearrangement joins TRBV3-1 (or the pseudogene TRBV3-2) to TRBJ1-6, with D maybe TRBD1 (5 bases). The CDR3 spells CASSLRGFPHSPLHF. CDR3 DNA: TGTGCCAGCAGTCTTCGGGGGTTTCCCCATTCACCCCTCCACTTT.